The rows below give T cell receptor beta chains drawn from one sample of a study of blood T cell repertoires in COVID-19. The protocol was immunoSEQ multiplex PCR, while the TCRdb copy is restricted to in-frame clones and leaves out a portion. This sample yields just over 350,000 clones, of which around nine tenths are seen a single time; less than 9% belongs to the top ten. Sequencing was carried out using peripheral blood. The receptors shown here come from an older woman with COVID-19, enrolled during active disease. CDR3s include the opening cysteine and the closing phenylalanine or tryptophan. D genes are given only for firm matches. Size is stated for part of the rows, as once, few or many counts, or as a class when the clone is expanded.

TRBJ2-2 TRBV6-2/TRBV6-3 - 15 - CASSSVTSPRGELFF TGTGCCAGCAGTTCCGTGACTAGTCCCAGGGGGGAGCTGTTTTTT
TRBJ1-5 TRBV27 few 14 - CASSFGGSHQPQHF TGTGCCAGCAGTTTTGGGGGGAGCCATCAGCCCCAGCATTTT
TRBJ2-7 TRBV5-8 - 15 TRBD1 CASSLAGQGFDEQYF TGTGCCAGCAGCTTGGCAGGACAGGGCTTCGACGAGCAGTACTTC
TRBJ1-5 TRBV18 - 15 - CASSPTGMSNQPQHF TGTGCCAGCTCACCCACAGGGATGAGCAATCAGCCCCAGCATTTT
TRBJ2-2 TRBV7-9 many 12 - CASSLSSGELFF TGTGCCAGCAGCTTATCATCCGGGGAGCTGTTTTTT
TRBJ2-2 TRBV4-2 - 17 TRBD2 CASSPRIAGGYTGELFF TGTGCCAGCAGCCCCCGTATAGCGGGGGGTTACACCGGGGAGCTGTTTTTT
TRBJ1-5 TRBV6-5 many 14 - CASATDYSNQPQHF TGTGCCAGCGCGACGGACTATAGCAATCAGCCCCAGCATTTT
TRBJ2-2 TRBV9 - 18 TRBD2 CASSVVGGIAGPTGELFF TGTGCCAGCAGCGTAGTTGGAGGGATAGCGGGGCCGACCGGGGAGCTGTTTTTT
TRBJ1-1 TRBV7-8 - 17 - CASSLARTLGMNTEAFF TGTGCCAGCAGCTTAGCTCGGACTTTGGGCATGAACACTGAAGCTTTCTTT
TRBJ1-1 TRBV5-1 - 13 - CASSLALNTEAFF TGCGCCAGCAGCTTGGCATTGAACACTGAAGCTTTCTTT
TRBJ1-3 TRBV6-4 - 14 - CASSAEAGGNTIYF TGTGCCAGCAGCGCGGAGGCAGGTGGAAACACCATATATTTT
TRBJ1-3 TRBV7-9 - 13 - CASSQGTGNTIYF TGTGCCAGCAGCCAAGGGACAGGAAACACCATATATTTT
TRBJ1-2 TRBV29-1 - 12 - CSVVVQAYGYTF TGCAGCGTTGTCGTACAGGCCTATGGCTACACCTTC
TRBJ2-5 TRBV7-3 - 15 TRBD2 CASSFRGGPEETQYF TGTGCCAGCAGCTTCCGGGGGGGGCCGGAAGAGACCCAGTACTTC
TRBJ2-7 TRBV5-1 few 15 TRBD2 CASSPDLGRVDEQYF TGCGCCAGCAGCCCGGACCTTGGGAGGGTTGACGAGCAGTACTTC
TRBJ1-4 TRBV28 - 17 TRBD1 CASSPWDRRGRNEKLFF TGTGCCAGCAGTCCTTGGGACAGGAGGGGTCGAAATGAAAAACTGTTTTTT
TRBJ2-1 TRBV6-5 - 14 TRBD2 CASGGLAGYNEQFF TGTGCCAGCGGGGGACTAGCGGGATACAATGAGCAGTTCTTC
TRBJ2-3 TRBV6-5 once 15 TRBD2 CASNGGATSTDTQYF TGTGCCAGCAACGGGGGGGCAACTAGCACAGATACGCAGTATTTT
TRBJ2-1 TRBV5-4 - 15 - CASSLNSPSYNEQFF TGTGCCAGCAGCTTGAACTCCCCCTCCTACAATGAGCAGTTCTTC
TRBJ1-1 TRBV10-3 - 15 - CAINSATGKGTEAFF TGTGCCATCAACTCAGCCACAGGAAAGGGCACTGAAGCTTTCTTT
TRBJ2-3 TRBV19 - 14 TRBD2 CASSIDPGAGGQYF TGTGCCAGTAGTATAGATCCAGGGGCGGGGGGGCAGTATTTT
TRBJ2-5 TRBV7-2 once 16 TRBD2 CASSLVAGGPGETQYF TGTGCCAGCAGCTTAGTGGCGGGGGGGCCAGGGGAGACCCAGTACTTC
TRBJ2-7 TRBV7-9 - 15 TRBD1 CASSSDRDPLEEQYF TGTGCCAGCAGCTCCGACAGGGACCCCTTGGAGGAGCAGTACTTC
TRBJ1-2 TRBV5-5 - 15 - CASRPRTEPNYGYTF TGTGCCAGCAGGCCAAGGACTGAACCCAACTATGGCTACACCTTC
TRBJ1-1 TRBV9 once 13 - CASSVTDNTEAFF TGTGCCAGCAGCGTGACAGATAACACTGAAGCTTTCTTT
TRBJ2-1 TRBV11-1 - 14 - CASSPPQGYNEQFF TGTGCCAGCAGCCCGCCGCAGGGGTACAATGAGCAGTTCTTC
TRBJ2-7 TRBV28 many 15 TRBD2 CASSLGGGGSYEQYF TGTGCCAGCAGTTTAGGGGGGGGAGGCTCCTACGAGCAGTACTTC
TRBJ1-2 TRBV27 - 13 - CASSFGFNYGYTF TGTGCCAGCAGTTTCGGGTTTAACTATGGCTACACCTTC
TRBJ1-6 TRBV9 - 17 - CASSTTGSQHPGEPLHF TGTGCCAGCAGTACCACAGGTTCGCAACACCCGGGAGAACCCCTCCACTTT
TRBJ1-1 TRBV5-5 - 15 - CASSLDGQGNTEAFF TGTGCCAGCAGCTTGGATGGGCAGGGGAACACTGAAGCTTTCTTT
TRBJ2-3 TRBV10-3 - 14 TRBD1 CASSRDSSTDTQYF TGTGCCAGTAGCCGGGACAGTAGCACAGATACGCAGTATTTT
TRBJ2-1 TRBV13 - 12 - CASSLRGNEQFF TGTGCCAGCAGCTTAAGGGGAAATGAGCAGTTCTTC
TRBJ2-1 TRBV5-6 - 15 - CASSLSRGLFNEQFF TGTGCCAGCAGCTTATCCAGGGGTTTATTCAATGAGCAGTTCTTC
TRBJ2-7 TRBV7-2 - 15 TRBD2 CASSMGSGGYYEQYF TGTGCCAGCAGTATGGGTAGCGGGGGATACTACGAGCAGTACTTC
TRBJ1-4 TRBV20-1 - 11 - CSSGHYEKLFF TGCAGCAGTGGACACTATGAAAAACTGTTTTTT
TRBJ2-7 TRBV27 - 13 - CAGRGGDGYEQYF TGTGCCGGGCGAGGGGGGGACGGCTACGAGCAGTACTTC
TRBJ2-3 TRBV24-1 - 14 - CATSDPTSTDTQYF TGTGCCACCAGTGATCCAACTAGCACAGATACGCAGTATTTT
TRBJ2-5 TRBV15 - 15 TRBD2 CATSRAGGPQETQYF TGTGCCACCAGCAGGGCGGGGGGCCCCCAAGAGACCCAGTACTTC
TRBJ2-1 TRBV4-1 once 19 TRBD2 CASSQEGGATVAPYNEQFF TGCGCCAGCAGCCAAGAGGGAGGGGCTACTGTCGCGCCCTACAATGAGCAGTTCTTC
TRBJ2-7 TRBV2 once 13 TRBD1 CASSRTGSSEQYF TGTGCCAGCAGCAGGACAGGGTCCAGCGAGCAGTACTTC
TRBJ2-2 TRBV9 - 16 TRBD2 CASSVVAGPPTGELFF TGTGCCAGCAGCGTCGTAGCGGGGCCTCCCACCGGGGAGCTGTTTTTT
TRBJ1-2 TRBV10-3 - 13 - CAIRKGDLYGYTF TGTGCCATCAGGAAGGGGGACCTCTATGGCTACACCTTC
TRBJ1-5 TRBV4-3 few 15 TRBD1 CASSQESDRAQPQHF TGCGCCAGCAGCCAAGAGAGCGACAGGGCACAGCCCCAGCATTTT
TRBJ2-2 TRBV4-2 - 17 TRBD1 CASSQDAQGANTGELFF TGTGCCAGCAGCCAAGATGCCCAGGGGGCGAACACCGGGGAGCTGTTTTTT
TRBJ2-3 TRBV5-1 - 14 TRBD2 CASSSGGNADTQYF TGCGCCAGCAGCTCGGGAGGGAACGCAGATACGCAGTATTTT
TRBJ1-2 TRBV5-4 - 15 TRBD1 CASSSPGQANYGYTF TGTGCCAGCAGCTCCCCGGGACAGGCTAACTATGGCTACACCTTC